Below, 6 T cell receptor beta chains from the same sample are listed, as sequenced in a study of cytomegalovirus exposure and HLA in healthy donors. PCR involved 60 Vbeta and 13 Jbeta primers. Only in-frame clones appear in the TCRdb table, and some are missing; sequencing was by immunoSEQ multiplex PCR. The table has more than 95,000 clones, 76% seen once. The sequenced material came from PBMCs. The receptors were sampled from a woman aged 18-29 years in good health and CMV-seropositive.

This chain joins TRBV10-2 and TRBJ1-2; D is unclear. The V and J ends lost 6 bases and 4 bases respectively, with 15 bases between them. The V gene's germline CDR1 is WSHSY and CDR2 SAAADI. This CDR3 spans 14 amino acids. CDR3 sequence: CASRGDDTIYGYTF. CDR3 DNA sequence: TGCGCCAGCAGGGGAGACGACACAATCTATGGCTACACCTTC.

The chain employs TRBV13 and TRBJ2-1; 10 nucleotides line up with TRBD1. This CDR3 region has 16 residues. The junction had 4 bases not matched to a gene; V was cut back by 5 bases and J by 0 bases. CDR1 is PRHDT, CDR2 FYEKMQ, per germline (reference sequence). CDR3 DNA sequence: TGTGCCAGCAGCCCCCGGGACAGGGGCTCCTACAATGAGCAGTTCTTC. Translation gives CASSPRDRGSYNEQFF. The variable domain in full, completed from reference TRBV13 and TRBJ2-1, reads AAGVIQSPRHLIKEKRETATLKCYPIPRHDTVYWYQQGPGQDPQFLISFYEKMQSDKGSIPDRFSAQQFSDYHSELNMSSLELGDSALYFCASSPRDRGSYNEQFFGPGTRLTVL.

The chain uses TRBV5-1 and TRBJ1-6; D is perhaps TRBD1 (5 bases). The CDR3 length is 15 residues. Germline CDR1 and CDR2: SGHRS and YFSETQ. Trimming pared 0 bases from V and 5 bases from J, leaving 9 bases between. The CDR3 here is CASSLGQKDNSPLHF. DNA of the CDR3: TGCGCCAGCAGCTTGGGACAGAAAGATAATTCACCCCTCCACTTT.

The genes are TRBV6-5 and TRBJ1-1; TRBD1 matches 7 bases. In germline, CDR1 is MNHEY, CDR2 SVGAGI. Losses at the gene ends were 9 bases for V and 4 bases for J; bases not matched to a gene: 11. The CDR3 contains 14 residues. CDR3 coding DNA: TGTGCCAGGCGTCCAGGGGGAAAGGGCACTGAAGCTTTCTTT. Its translation: CARRPGGKGTEAFF.

The rearrangement uses TRBV7-8 and TRBJ2-3; TRBD2 aligns across 7 bases. The CDR3 is 19 amino acids. Unmatched junction bases numbered 15, after V lost 1 base and J lost 2 bases. Germline-derived CDR1 and CDR2 are SGHVS and FQNEAQ. The chain's CDR3 is CASSLGYLAAKTSTDTQYF. CDR3 nucleotides: TGTGCCAGCAGCTTAGGGTACCTAGCGGCTAAGACTTCCACAGATACGCAGTATTTT.

This rearrangement joins TRBV28 to TRBJ1-3; D perhaps matches TRBD1 (5 bases). The ends were cut back, 11 bases at V and 2 bases at J, with 16 bases in the middle. The CDR3 spans 14 residues. In germline, CDR1 is MDHEN, CDR2 SYDVKM. The CDR3 region is CAPQGWRPGNTIYF. The CDR3 nucleotides are TGTGCCCCCCAGGGCTGGCGGCCTGGAAACACCATATATTTT.